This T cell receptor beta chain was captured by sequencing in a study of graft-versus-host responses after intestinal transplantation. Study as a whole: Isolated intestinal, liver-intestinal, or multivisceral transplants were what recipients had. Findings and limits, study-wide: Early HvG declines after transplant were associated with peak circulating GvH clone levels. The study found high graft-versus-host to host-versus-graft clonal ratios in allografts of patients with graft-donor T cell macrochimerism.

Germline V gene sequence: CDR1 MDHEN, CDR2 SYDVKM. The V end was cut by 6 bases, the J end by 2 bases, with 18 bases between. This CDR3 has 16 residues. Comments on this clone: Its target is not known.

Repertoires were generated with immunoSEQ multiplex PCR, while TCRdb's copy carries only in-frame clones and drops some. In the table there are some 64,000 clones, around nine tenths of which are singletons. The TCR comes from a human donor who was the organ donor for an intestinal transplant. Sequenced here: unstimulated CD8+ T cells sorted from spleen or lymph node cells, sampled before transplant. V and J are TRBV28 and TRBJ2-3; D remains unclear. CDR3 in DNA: TGTGCCAGCAGCCTCCGGGTTCCCCCAGCCACAGATACGCAGTATTTT. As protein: CASSLRVPPATDTQYF. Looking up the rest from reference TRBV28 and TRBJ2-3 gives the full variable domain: DVKVTQSSRYLVKRTGEKVFLECVQDMDHENMFWYRQDPGLGLRLIYFSYDVKMKEKGDIPEGYSVSREKKERFSLILESASTNQTSMYLCASSLRVPPATDTQYFGPGTRLTVL.